This T cell receptor beta chain was observed in a study of CD8 T cells in ankylosing spondylitis. Study-level points and caveats: Roughly eight highly homologous variants formed a TCR beta motif that appeared characteristic of ankylosing spondylitis blood.

This clonotype was seen at least ten times. Its antigen is not identified. MiXCR, applied by TCRdb to the 5' RACE reads, yields one record per CDR3 protein. There are under 450,000 distinct CDR3 sequences in the sample; more than 15% occur only once, and approximately 1% lies in the top ten. V was shortened by 5 bases and J by 1 base, with 11 bases between the two germline ends. The CDR3 loop spans 14 amino acids. CDR1 is DFQATT, CDR2 SNEGSKA, per germline (reference sequence). The chain employs TRBV20-1 and TRBJ2-2; perhaps TRBD2 as D (5 bases). The sequenced sample was blood, either unsorted or a sorted T cell fraction (not recorded which). The sequence was collected from a male donor with ankylosing spondylitis. The CDR3 reads CSAPLRGNTGELFF. The CDR3 DNA is TGCAGTGCTCCCCTTCGGGGGAACACCGGGGAGCTGTTTTTT.